This TCR beta chain was observed in a study of shared clonotypes between healthy human individuals. On this clone: Its specificity is not known.

This table comes from immunoSEQ multiplex PCR, and its TCRdb copy is limited to in-frame clones, with some not included. The repertoire includes approximately 1.5 million clones, nearly 99% of them detected once, and around 0.47% sits in the top ten. Study-wide results and limits: At large depth, rarefaction still showed sorted-subset sequencing to be incomplete.

The V gene's germline CDR1 is MGHRA and CDR2 YSYEKL. The CDR3 runs 13 residues. V was trimmed by 5 bases and J by 0 bases, leaving 4 bases between them. V is TRBV4-1 and J is TRBJ2-2; D call uncertain. Sequencing used naive CD4+ T cells sorted from blood. Subset given: CD45RA+ positively selected. The TCR was taken from a man aged 30-40 years in good health. In DNA form, the CDR3 reads TGCGCCAGCAGCAAGGCGAACACCGGGGAGCTGTTTTTT. Protein product: CASSKANTGELFF.